The next 5 T cell receptor beta chains were all read from a single sample in a study of beta chain features in type 1 diabetes. Of the isolated RNA, all was reverse transcribed, and so the sequenced material was expressed TCRB transcripts. This table comes from immunoSEQ multiplex PCR, and its TCRdb copy is limited to in-frame clones, with some not included. The sample has 250,000 to 300,000 clones, roughly 8% seen once. Sequenced: central memory CD4+ T cells from blood. All receptors derive from a woman aged 18-29 years in good health.

The genes are TRBV12-5 and TRBJ2-1; D is possibly TRBD2 (6 bases). The CDR3 extends over 16 amino acids. The V and J ends lost 0 bases and 3 bases respectively, with 12 bases between them. Germline V CDR1 and CDR2: LGHNT, FRNRAP. The CDR3 sequence is CASGLVRQEGYNEQFF. The CDR3 DNA is TGTGCTAGTGGTTTGGTAAGGCAGGAGGGCTACAATGAGCAGTTCTTC. Together with reference TRBV12-5 and TRBJ2-1, the CDR3 gives the full variable domain: DARVTQTPRHKVTEMGQEVTMRCQPILGHNTVFWYRQTMMQGLELLAYFRNRAPLDDSGMPKDRFSAEMPDATLATLKIQPSEPRDSAVYFCASGLVRQEGYNEQFFGPGTRLTVL.

The rearrangement joins TRBV10-3 to TRBJ1-5; tentative D call: TRBD1 (5 bases). This CDR3 is 14 amino acids long. Germline loops: CDR1 ENHRY, CDR2 SYGVKD. Between the trimmed V and J ends, which lost 1 base and 2 bases, there was a span of 6 bases. The CDR3 loop is CAISELGGNQPQHF. The CDR3 DNA follows: TGTGCCATCAGTGAGTTAGGGGGCAATCAGCCCCAGCATTTT.

The rearrangement links TRBV7-2 to TRBJ1-2; TRBD1 matches 10 bases. V lost 1 base, J lost 8 bases, and 7 bases stayed unmatched. CDR3 length equals 15 residues. Germline CDR1 is SGHTA and CDR2 is FQGNSA. CDR3 nucleotide sequence: TGTGCCAGCAGCTTAGATGGGACAGGGGTGGGCGGCTACACCTTC. Translating gives CASSLDGTGVGGYTF.

Only a few counts were recorded for this clone. This sequence joins TRBV9 and TRBJ1-2; D is ambiguous. Per germline, CDR1 SGDLS and CDR2 YYNGEE. V shed 0 bases and J shed 7 bases, with 13 bases lying between them. The CDR3 sequence is 14 residues long. In nucleotides, the CDR3 is TGTGCCAGCAGCGTAGTTGCGGCATCGGGTGGCTACACCTTC. Its protein product is CASSVVAASGGYTF.

This clone turned up a few times. The chain employs TRBV9 and TRBJ1-1, with a tentative D call TRBD1 (5 bases). The CDR3 totals 14 residues. The ends were cut back, 4 bases at V and 5 bases at J, with 15 bases in the middle. From germline, CDR1 is SGDLS and CDR2 YYNGEE. CDR3 residues: CASSPHPQATEAFF. CDR3 bases: TGTGCCAGCAGCCCACACCCACAGGCGACTGAAGCTTTCTTT.